This TCR beta chain was captured by sequencing in a study of blood T cell repertoires in COVID-19. Measured with immunoSEQ multiplex PCR; TCRdb has only the in-frame clones, and not every one. The sample holds 260,000 or so clones; 83% are singletons and the top ten take about 3.8%. Trimming cost V 2 bases and J 0 bases, with 11 bases left between them. Germline V gene sequence: CDR1 SSHAT, CDR2 FNYEAQ (reference sequence). CDR3 length equals 16 residues. The sequenced material came from PBMCs or T cells enriched from blood (not recorded which). The chain joins TRBV7-7 to TRBJ2-1; D possibly corresponds to TRBD1 (5 bases). The sequence was obtained from a woman aged 40 to 50 who had been exposed to COVID-19. As DNA, the CDR3 is TGTGCCAGCAGCTTAAAGACAGTTAGCTCCTACAATGAGCAGTTCTTC. Translated: CASSLKTVSSYNEQFF.